This T cell receptor (beta chain) stems from a study of cytomegalovirus exposure and HLA in healthy donors. General study results and limits: Excluded: some indistinguishable V segments such as TRBV6-2 and TRBV6-3.

V shed 5 bases, J shed 10 bases, and the junction held 9 bases outside the gene matches. The CDR3 length is 15 residues. CDR1 is MNHEY, CDR2 SMNVEV, per germline (reference sequence). On this clone: The antigen remains unidentified.

PCR employed 60 Vbeta and 13 Jbeta primers. The protocol was immunoSEQ multiplex PCR, while the TCRdb copy is restricted to in-frame clones and leaves out a portion. This sample carries roughly 150,000 clones, about 74% of them seen once, and the ten largest clones take approximately 2.8%. The rearrangement joins TRBV27 to TRBJ2-3; 13 bases align to TRBD2. The clonotype originates from a male donor in good health and CMV-seronegative. The sequencing input was PBMCs. The CDR3, as DNA: TGTGCCAGCAGTGCACTAGCGGGGGGGCCCTGGGCGCAGTATTTT. It translates to CASSALAGGPWAQYF.